This TCR beta chain was retrieved from a study of blood T cell repertoires in COVID-19. Study-wide background: Samples of COVID-19 (acute and convalescent) were obtained from the United States, Italy and Spain. The cDNA or gDNA used as material had been derived from T cells, B-cell-depleted T cells, or PBMCs.

Per the study methods: The assay estimated nucleated cells by amplifying reference gene primers. This table comes from immunoSEQ multiplex PCR, and its TCRdb copy is limited to in-frame clones, with some not included. V and J calls and clone size are copied from that table; D and trimming were computed from the DNA. Here the sample spans several thousand clones, around 85% being singletons. This clone was recorded only once. The V end lost 1 base, the J end lost 1 base, and 11 bases lay between the germline ends. Germline assignment: CDR1 SGHVS and CDR2 FNYEAQ. The CDR3 is 16 amino acids. V gene TRBV7-6 combines with J gene TRBJ2-1; D is perhaps TRBD1 (6 bases). Sequenced sample: peripheral blood. The clonotype originates from a human donor in a cohort sampled during active COVID-19. The DNA of the CDR3 is TGTGCCAGCAGCTTAGGGGTCAGGGGTTCCTACAATGAGCAGTTCTTC. Amino acid sequence: CASSLGVRGSYNEQFF.